These 10 T cell receptor beta chains share one sample of origin, sequenced in a study of blood T cell repertoires in COVID-19 (dated by TCRdb to between 2020 and 2021). Receptor amplification or capture employed the immunoSEQ multiplex PCR assay. Here the immuneACCESS table is served through TCRdb, limited to in-frame sequences with V and J called. Missing clones are a known gap in these copies; in checked studies unresolved V genes cover under half, and the rest lacks a known reason. The table for this sample lists about 180,000 clones; about 84% of them were counted only once. The leading ten clones occupy 18% of the sample. The sequencing sample was made of peripheral blood. The receptors were sampled from a person between 65 and 79 years old with COVID-19, enrolled during active disease.

The chain recombines TRBV5-5 with TRBJ2-1, with TRBD2 identical over 7 bases. The V gene's germline CDR1 is SGHKS and CDR2 YYEKEE (reference sequence). The CDR3 is 16 amino acids. The ends lost 6 bases at V and 0 bases at J; junction bases unmatched: 9. CDR3 sequence (DNA): TGTGCCAGCACCCTTTGGGGAGGGAGCTCCTACAATGAGCAGTTCTTC. It codes for CASTLWGGSSYNEQFF. Drawing the rest from reference TRBV5-5 and TRBJ2-1, the complete variable domain is DAGVTQSPTHLIKTRGQQVTLRCSPISGHKSVSWYQQVLGQGPQFIFQYYEKEERGRGNFPDRFSARQFPNYSSELNVNALLLGDSALYLCASTLWGGSSYNEQFFGPGTRLTVL.

The chain employs TRBV19 and TRBJ1-4; tentatively, D is TRBD1 (6 bases). Per the germline V gene, CDR1 is LNHDA and CDR2 is SQIVND (reference sequence). V was cut by 6 bases and J by 8 bases, with 16 bases left in between. There are 14 residues in the CDR3. The CDR3 protein is CASRTIQGREKLFF. CDR3 bases: TGTGCCAGTAGGACGATCCAGGGGCGGGAAAAACTGTTTTTT. Full variable domain (rest looked up from reference TRBV19 and TRBJ1-4): DGGITQSPKYLFRKEGQNVTLSCEQNLNHDAMYWYRQDPGQGLRLIYYSQIVNDFQKGDIAEGYSVSREKKESFPLTVTSAQKNPTAFYLCASRTIQGREKLFFGSGTQLSVL.

J is TRBJ2-2 and V is TRBV5-1; TRBD2 matches at 9 bases. The CDR3 length is 16 residues. J was trimmed by 3 bases and V by 4 bases; bases with no gene match: 7. Germline CDR1 and CDR2: SGHRS and YFSETQ. The chain's CDR3 is CASSGLASTHTGELFF. The CDR3 bases are TGCGCCAGCAGCGGACTAGCGTCAACCCACACCGGGGAGCTGTTTTTT.

The gene calls are TRBV27 and TRBJ1-1; D perhaps matches TRBD1 (6 bases). V was trimmed by 6 bases and J by 1 base, leaving 12 bases between them. CDR1 MNHEY and CDR2 SMNVEV come from the germline V gene (reference sequence). The CDR3 contains 14 residues. The CDR3 is CASRTEQGNTEAFF. Here the CDR3 DNA reads TGTGCCAGCAGAACTGAACAGGGGAACACTGAAGCTTTCTTT.

V is TRBV28 and J is TRBJ2-7; maybe TRBD2 (6 bases). This CDR3 contains 13 residues. V was pared by 7 bases and J by 6 bases, with 16 bases between. The germline CDR1 and CDR2 sequences are MDHEN and SYDVKM. For the CDR3, the DNA is TGTGCCAGCACACCGGGAGAGGGGCTCGAGCAGTACTTC. Amino acid sequence: CASTPGEGLEQYF.

The gene calls are TRBV18 and TRBJ1-1; tentative D call: TRBD1 (5 bases). Germline CDR1 KGHSH, CDR2 LQKENI. The ends were cut back, 3 bases at V and 11 bases at J, with 13 bases in the middle. This CDR3 comprises 12 residues. This CDR3 is CASSPMGEAAFF. In DNA form, the CDR3 reads TGTGCCAGCTCACCTATGGGGGAGGCGGCTTTCTTT. The full variable domain, its missing parts supplied by reference TRBV18 and TRBJ1-1, is NAGVMQNPRHLVRRRGQEARLRCSPMKGHSHVYWYRQLPEEGLKFMVYLQKENIIDESGMPKERFSAEFPKEGPSILRIQQVVRGDSAAYFCASSPMGEAAFFGQGTRLTVV.

The table lists this clone with a few counts. The chain links TRBV9 to TRBJ2-7, with TRBD1 matching 8 bases. This CDR3 is 16 amino acids long. Trimming took 0 bases from V and 2 from J; bases not matched to a gene: 7. Germline lookup yields CDR1 SGDLS and CDR2 YYNGEE. The CDR3 protein is CASSVAAGGEPYEQYF. The CDR3 DNA reads TGTGCCAGCAGCGTAGCGGCAGGGGGCGAGCCCTACGAGCAGTACTTC.

This clone has a single count. The J gene is TRBJ1-1, the V gene TRBV5-1, with a tentative D call TRBD1 (5 bases). The CDR3 extends over 18 amino acids. Per germline, CDR1 SGHRS and CDR2 YFSETQ. V gave up 0 bases and J gave up 0 bases, with 18 bases separating them. The CDR3 sequence: CASSLGAVGGGLNTEAFF. The CDR3 DNA reads as TGCGCCAGCAGCTTGGGGGCGGTTGGGGGAGGGTTGAACACTGAAGCTTTCTTT.

This chain joins TRBV29-1 and TRBJ1-1; 9 bases agree with TRBD1. Per germline, CDR1 SQVTM and CDR2 ANQGSEA. V lost 6 bases, J lost 1 base, and 6 bases stayed unmatched. This CDR3 comprises 14 residues. The CDR3 here is CSVRGGQGNTEAFF. The CDR3 nucleotides are TGCAGCGTCCGAGGGGGACAGGGGAACACTGAAGCTTTCTTT.

V usage is TRBV18 and J usage is TRBJ2-3, with 7 bases aligning to TRBD1. Germline CDR1 KGHSH, CDR2 LQKENI. V lost 6 bases, J lost 3 bases, and 9 bases stayed unmatched. The CDR3 loop spans 15 amino acids. The CDR3 bases are TGTGCCAGCTCCCGGACGGGACAGTGGACAGATACGCAGTATTTT. Translation gives CASSRTGQWTDTQYF.